Listed below are T cell receptor beta chains from one sample, sequenced in a study of molecular identifiers for immune sequencing clone quantification. TCRdb passed the PCR reads through MiXCR, listing each CDR3 protein once. The profile covers over 300,000 distinct CDR3 sequences, with 24% appearing a single time and around 0.74% taken by the ten largest. Sequencing was performed on naive CD8+ T cells from blood, with Jurkat cell RNA spiked in. The receptor source for this set is a human donor in good health. Some libraries in this study had Jurkat cell RNA spiked in. Each CDR3 is given without its conserved first and last residue. Fields, in order: CDR3 length, J gene, V gene, CDR3 protein.

>12|TRBJ2-3|TRBV19
ASSTLHGTDTQY
>11|TRBJ1-1|TRBV29-1
SVEDRGNTEAF
>14|TRBJ2-1|TRBV6-5
ASSYLAGGLFNEQF
>16|TRBJ2-7|TRBV5-4
AGGIQLGGQGPTYEQY
>14|TRBJ1-5|TRBV28
ASSLRSEGAQQPQH
>11|TRBJ1-4|TRBV28
ACSLTGQRKLF
>18|TRBJ1-5|TRBV4-1
ASSPLLGQGDSFSNQPQH
>15|TRBJ2-6|TRBV4-3
ASSQDRINSGANVLT
>13|TRBJ2-7|TRBV29-1
SVEDHGQSTYEQY
>12|TRBJ1-1|TRBV9
ASSADHIPAEAF
>15|TRBJ1-5|TRBV7-2
ASSLAKTNYSNQPQH
>15|TRBJ1-1|TRBV12-3/TRBV12-4
ASSLSLTPTPNTEAF
>14|TRBJ2-7|TRBV6-2/TRBV6-3
ASSSGTSADFYEQY
>11|TRBJ2-3|TRBV10-3
AISYRGTDTQY
>13|TRBJ2-5|TRBV6-2/TRBV6-3
ASSDPRETQETQY
>15|TRBJ1-1|TRBV7-9
ASNPPLGDRGNTEAF
>16|TRBJ1-5|TRBV4-1
ASSQELTGVVSNQPQH
>13|TRBJ2-2|TRBV7-9
ASSPSGSIAGELF
>12|TRBJ1-2|TRBV28
ASSTATGDYDYT
>12|TRBJ2-7|TRBV4-1
ASSSGTGEYEQY
>12|TRBJ2-7|TRBV27
ASRPGQGAYEQY
>14|TRBJ2-5|TRBV6-2/TRBV6-3
ASILGLAGLQETQY
>12|TRBJ2-7|TRBV5-6
ASSAGTATYEQY
>14|TRBJ2-6|TRBV5-6
ASSPAGASGANVLT
>10|TRBJ2-7|TRBV25-1
ASSDPSYEQY
>14|TRBJ2-2|TRBV5-1
ASSPDPGLGTGELF
>16|TRBJ1-4|TRBV7-9
ASSLEGYTKLTNEKLF
>13|TRBJ2-4|TRBV4-3
ASSQERTGGYIQY
>12|TRBJ1-1|TRBV6-5
ASSTTGDNTEAF
>15|TRBJ2-3|TRBV19
ASRRLGVPDSTGTQY
>16|TRBJ2-6|TRBV5-3
ASSLAGAPHSGANVLT
>12|TRBJ2-7|TRBV5-6
ASSSGLSTHEQY
>16|TRBJ2-3|TRBV7-2
ASSPWYRGSLSTDTQY
>13|TRBJ2-3|TRBV5-1
ASSFTGFPTDTQY
>11|TRBJ2-5|TRBV24-1
ATMGLASLDQY
>14|TRBJ2-5|TRBV7-6
ASGLATPGFKETQY
>11|TRBJ2-5|TRBV20-1
GARGQLQVTQY
>13|TRBJ1-5|TRBV19
ASSPPRIYNQPQH
>14|TRBJ2-7|TRBV30
AWSNNRDDPKNEQY
>13|TRBJ2-3|TRBV6-2/TRBV6-3
ASSYLRVRTDTQY
>15|TRBJ2-2|TRBV27
ASSLTTGRSNTGELF
>11|TRBJ1-1|TRBV6-1
ASSEGGNTEAF
>16|TRBJ2-7|TRBV27
ASTLKGSRTGGAEEQY
>13|TRBJ2-2|TRBV21-1
ASSNPQLAEGELF
>13|TRBJ2-7|TRBV4-3
ASSQDSGLAYAQY
>13|TRBJ2-4|TRBV27
ASRAGLLAKNIQY
>15|TRBJ2-7|TRBV18
ASSPPGPGQGEHEQY
>12|TRBJ2-5|TRBV29-1
SVAPGLAQETQY
>14|TRBJ2-7|TRBV28
ASSTSSWSRPYEQY
>14|TRBJ2-3|TRBV7-2
ASGSASGILTDTQY
>16|TRBJ2-5|TRBV6-5
ASSYYYPSGGRQRTQH
>13|TRBJ2-7|TRBV7-9
ASSLALGQHYEQY
>12|TRBJ2-3|TRBV15
ATTVQGWTDTQY
>13|TRBJ2-3|TRBV4-2
ASSQDLTSTDTQY
>12|TRBJ2-7|TRBV5-5
ASSWGTGSYEQY
>11|TRBJ2-7|TRBV25-1
ASSELGRYEQY
>13|TRBJ2-7|TRBV6-2/TRBV6-3
ASSLTQGPLYEQY